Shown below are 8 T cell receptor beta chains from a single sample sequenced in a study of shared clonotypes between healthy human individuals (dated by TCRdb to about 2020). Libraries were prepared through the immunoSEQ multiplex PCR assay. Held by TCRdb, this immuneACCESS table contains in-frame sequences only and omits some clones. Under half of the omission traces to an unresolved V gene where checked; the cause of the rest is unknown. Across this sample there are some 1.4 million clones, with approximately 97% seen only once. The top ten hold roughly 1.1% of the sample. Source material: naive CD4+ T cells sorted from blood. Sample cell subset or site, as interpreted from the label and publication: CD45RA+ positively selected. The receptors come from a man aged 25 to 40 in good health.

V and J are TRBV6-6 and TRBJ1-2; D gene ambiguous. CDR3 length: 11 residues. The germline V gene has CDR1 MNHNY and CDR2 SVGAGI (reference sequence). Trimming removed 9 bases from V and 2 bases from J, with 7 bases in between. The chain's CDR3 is CASNGNYGYTF. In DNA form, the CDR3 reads TGTGCCAGTAACGGAAACTATGGCTACACCTTC.

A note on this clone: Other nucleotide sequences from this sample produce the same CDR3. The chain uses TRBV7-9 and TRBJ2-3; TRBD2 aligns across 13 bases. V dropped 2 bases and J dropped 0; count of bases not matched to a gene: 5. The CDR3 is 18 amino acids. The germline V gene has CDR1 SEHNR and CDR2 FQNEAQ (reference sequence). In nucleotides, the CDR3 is TGTGCCAGCAGCTTACGAAGACTAGCGGGAGGTAGCACAGATACGCAGTATTTT. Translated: CASSLRRLAGGSTDTQYF.

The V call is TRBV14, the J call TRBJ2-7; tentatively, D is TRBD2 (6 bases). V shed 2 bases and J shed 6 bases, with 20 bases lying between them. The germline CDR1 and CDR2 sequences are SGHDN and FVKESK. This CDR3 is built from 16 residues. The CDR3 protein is CASSQPRTTQPVEQYF. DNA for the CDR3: TGTGCCAGCAGCCAACCCCGGACTACTCAGCCGGTCGAGCAGTACTTC.

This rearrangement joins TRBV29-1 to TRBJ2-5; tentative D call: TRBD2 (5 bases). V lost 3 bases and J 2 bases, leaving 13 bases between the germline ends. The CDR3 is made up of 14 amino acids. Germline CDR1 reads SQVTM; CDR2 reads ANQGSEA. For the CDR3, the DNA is TGCAGCGTTGATCCTAGCTCAGGTCAAGAGACCCAGTACTTC. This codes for CSVDPSSGQETQYF.

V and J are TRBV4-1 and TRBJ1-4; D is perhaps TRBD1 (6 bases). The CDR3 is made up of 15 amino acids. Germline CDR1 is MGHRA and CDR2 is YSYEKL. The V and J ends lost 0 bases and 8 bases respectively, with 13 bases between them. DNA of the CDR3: TGCGCCAGCAGCCAAGACCCCCGGGGGCGAGAAAAACTGTTTTTT. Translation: CASSQDPRGREKLFF.

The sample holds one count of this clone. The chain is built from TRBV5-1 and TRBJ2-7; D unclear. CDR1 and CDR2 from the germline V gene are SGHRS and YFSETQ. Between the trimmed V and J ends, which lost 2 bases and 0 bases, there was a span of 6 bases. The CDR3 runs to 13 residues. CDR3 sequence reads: CASSFTVSYEQYF. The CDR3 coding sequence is TGCGCCAGCAGCTTTACGGTCTCCTACGAGCAGTACTTC.

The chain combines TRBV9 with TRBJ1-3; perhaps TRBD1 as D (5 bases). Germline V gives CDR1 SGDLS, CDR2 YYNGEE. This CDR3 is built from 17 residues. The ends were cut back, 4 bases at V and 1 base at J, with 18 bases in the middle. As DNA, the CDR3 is TGTGCCAGCAGCTTACAGGCACAATGGGGGTCTGGAAACACCATATATTTT. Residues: CASSLQAQWGSGNTIYF.

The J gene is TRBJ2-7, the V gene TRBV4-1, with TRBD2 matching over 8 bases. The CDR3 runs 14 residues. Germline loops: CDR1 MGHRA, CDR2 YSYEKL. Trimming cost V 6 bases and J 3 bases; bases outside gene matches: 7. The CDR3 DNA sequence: TGCGCCAGCAGTCCATCCGGGACTAGCTACGAGCAGTACTTC. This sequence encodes CASSPSGTSYEQYF.